The rows below give T cell receptor beta chains drawn from one sample of a study of blood T cell repertoires in COVID-19. The repertoire was sequenced with immunoSEQ multiplex PCR; TCRdb's copy has only in-frame clones and lacks some. The table lists about 58,000 clones, around 89% of them singletons. Specimen: peripheral blood. The receptors here all came from a woman aged 60-75 years with active COVID-19. The CDR3 runs from the conserved cysteine through the conserved F or W. A D gene is named only where the DNA matches it firmly. The size field is filled for only some rows; it gives once, few, many or a size class.

d_gene	v_gene	j_gene	abundance	CDR3aa	CDR3nt
TRBD1	TRBV6-5	TRBJ1-1	.	CASSKDRDREAEAFF	TGTGCCAGCAGTAAGGACCGGGACAGGGAAGCTGAAGCTTTCTTT
TRBD1	TRBV7-9	TRBJ2-1	.	CASSSRGRGSNEQFF	TGTGCCAGCAGCTCAAGGGGGCGCGGGTCCAATGAGCAGTTCTTC
.	TRBV5-4	TRBJ2-4	.	CASSLAPGTLAKNIQYF	TGTGCCAGCAGCTTGGCGCCAGGCACTTTAGCCAAAAACATTCAGTACTTC
TRBD1	TRBV7-2	TRBJ2-2	.	CASRMTGTNTGELFF	TGTGCCAGCAGAATGACAGGGACGAACACCGGGGAGCTGTTTTTT
.	TRBV7-9	TRBJ2-7	.	CASLKSGDYEQYF	TGTGCCAGCTTAAAGTCGGGAGACTACGAGCAGTACTTC
.	TRBV24-1	TRBJ2-3	.	CATSDGGNTQYF	TGTGCCACCAGTGACGGAGGGAATACGCAGTATTTT
.	TRBV7-9	TRBJ1-1	.	CASSPWGGSNTEAFF	TGTGCCAGCAGCCCCTGGGGGGGGTCGAACACTGAAGCTTTCTTT
TRBD1	TRBV5-4	TRBJ1-4	.	CASSLGTGVEKLFF	TGTGCCAGCAGCCTCGGGACAGGGGTGGAAAAACTGTTTTTT
TRBD1	TRBV18	TRBJ2-6	.	CASSAQGASGANVLTF	TGTGCCAGCTCAGCGCAGGGGGCATCTGGGGCCAACGTCCTGACTTTC
TRBD2	TRBV7-3	TRBJ2-2	.	CASSATGTSRTGELFF	TGTGCCAGCAGCGCTACGGGGACTAGCCGAACCGGGGAGCTGTTTTTT
TRBD1	TRBV3-1/TRBV3-2	TRBJ1-1	.	CASSLLTGEGEAFF	TGTGCCAGCAGCCTTTTGACAGGGGAGGGCGAAGCTTTCTTT
TRBD2	TRBV7-6	TRBJ2-5	.	CASSPLRGGHRETQYF	TGTGCCAGCAGCCCCCTGCGGGGGGGCCACCGTGAGACCCAGTACTTC
.	TRBV5-4	TRBJ1-6	.	CASSLDGEYSPLHF	TGTGCCAGCAGCTTGGATGGGGAGTATTCACCCCTCCACTTT
.	TRBV27	TRBJ1-1	once	CASSPQNTEAFF	TGTGCCAGCAGTCCACAAAACACTGAAGCTTTCTTT
.	TRBV20-1	TRBJ2-3	once	CSASLAGTSTDTQYF	TGCAGTGCTAGTCTTGCGGGGACTAGCACAGATACGCAGTATTTT
.	TRBV2	TRBJ1-5	once	CASSETGVRNQPQHF	TGTGCCAGCAGTGAGACGGGGGTACGCAATCAGCCCCAGCATTTT
.	TRBV5-8	TRBJ2-7	.	CASSFSEQYF	TGTGCCAGCAGCTTTAGCGAGCAGTACTTC
TRBD2	TRBV6-6	TRBJ2-7	.	CASSYWRGDYEQYF	TGTGCCAGCAGTTACTGGCGGGGGGACTACGAGCAGTACTTC
.	TRBV21-1	TRBJ2-7	.	CASSKERDEQYF	TGTGCCAGCAGCAAAGAAAGAGACGAGCAGTACTTC
TRBD1	TRBV5-1	TRBJ2-2	.	CASSPQRGQGAGELFF	TGCGCCAGCAGCCCCCAGAGGGGACAGGGGGCCGGGGAGCTGTTTTTT
.	TRBV9	TRBJ2-1	.	CASSADPSGHPNEQFF	TGTGCCAGCAGCGCTGACCCCAGTGGGCACCCAAATGAGCAGTTCTTC
.	TRBV7-2	TRBJ2-7	.	CASSSHRISHEQYF	TGTGCCAGCAGCTCGCACAGGATTAGCCACGAGCAGTACTTC
.	TRBV30	TRBJ2-3	.	CAWTQGSGTDTQYF	TGTGCCTGGACCCAGGGATCAGGCACAGATACGCAGTATTTT
TRBD1	TRBV6-5	TRBJ2-1	.	CASRGDRGDNEQFF	TGTGCCAGCAGGGGGGACAGGGGGGACAATGAGCAGTTCTTC
.	TRBV7-8	TRBJ2-1	.	CASSPGVPNEQFF	TGTGCCAGCAGCCCGGGGGTACCCAATGAGCAGTTCTTC